This TCR beta chain was obtained from a study of blood T cell repertoires in COVID-19. The CDR3 covers 14 residues. J gave up 1 base and V 2 bases, and 1 base lay outside the gene matches. The germline CDR1 and CDR2 sequences are SEHNR and FQNEAQ (reference sequence). Authors' data handling: Amplification from reference gene primers served as the basis for estimated nucleated cell counts. The table came from immunoSEQ multiplex PCR; TCRdb's copy has only in-frame clones and leaves some out. V and J calls and clone size come straight from that table; D and trimming were deduced from the DNA. This repertoire shows 190,000 or so clones, more than 70% found once; its top ten account for just under 2.5%.

This chain links TRBV7-9 with TRBJ1-1; 7 nucleotides line up with TRBD1. The TCR originated in a man between 40 and 49 years old with active or convalescent COVID-19. Sequencing used peripheral blood. The CDR3: CASSLRTGNTEAFF. The CDR3 bases are TGTGCCAGCAGCTTAAGGACAGGGAACACTGAAGCTTTCTTT.